The 23 T cell receptor beta chains presented below share a single source sample, sequenced in a study of cytomegalovirus exposure and HLA in healthy donors. This PCR relied on a set of 60 Vbeta primers and 13 Jbeta primers. Sequencing used immunoSEQ multiplex PCR; TCRdb keeps in-frame clones, though not all of them. Its table lists 60,000 to 65,000 clones. Sequenced: PBMCs. These receptors were taken from a man aged 30-40 years in good health and CMV-seropositive.

The chain recombines TRBV5-1 with TRBJ1-4; a weak D match, TRBD1 (5 bases). The CDR3 loop spans 16 amino acids. Germline CDR1 and CDR2: SGHRS and YFSETQ. Trimming removed 0 bases from V and 3 bases from J, with 12 bases in between. DNA for the CDR3: TGCGCCAGCAGCTTGGCCAGCTTGACAGCTAATGAAAAACTGTTTTTT. It translates to CASSLASLTANEKLFF.

The chain joins TRBV9 to TRBJ1-2; D not certain. Germline assignment: CDR1 SGDLS and CDR2 YYNGEE. V lost 5 bases, J lost 6 bases, and 8 bases lay in between. The CDR3 is made up of 11 amino acids. The CDR3 coding sequence is TGTGCCAGCAGTGCGGGCAATGGCTACACCTTC. The encoded protein is CASSAGNGYTF.

The rearrangement joins TRBV11-2 to TRBJ2-7; perhaps TRBD2 as D (5 bases). The CDR3 is 15 residues long. Deletions cut 2 bases from V and 3 bases from J, with 14 bases between. CDR1 and CDR2 (germline): SGHAT, FQNNGV. CDR3 nucleotide sequence: TGTGCCAGCAGCTTACAAAACCCAGGAGGCTACGAGCAGTACTTC. It translates to CASSLQNPGGYEQYF.

Notes on this clone: A junction boundary mismatches the germline segment, possibly from a read error. The chain joins TRBV11-3 to TRBJ1-4; D is ambiguous. The CDR3 totals 12 residues. Germline CDR1 SGHNT, CDR2 YENEEA. The CDR3 loop reads CALLRVWRKTVF. DNA of the CDR3: TGTGCCTTATTACGGGTTTGGCGAAAAACTGTTTTT.

The chain joins TRBV7-9 to TRBJ2-1, with 8 bases lining up with TRBD1. Germline V lookup: CDR1 SEHNR, CDR2 FQNEAQ (reference sequence). V trimming: 5 bases; J trimming: 5 bases; junction bases outside the gene matches: 14. There are 17 residues in the CDR3. The CDR3 loop reads CASSLDRVKRGDNEQFF. The DNA of the CDR3 is TGTGCCAGCAGCCTGGACAGGGTAAAACGTGGAGACAATGAGCAGTTCTTC.

The genes are TRBV7-9 and TRBJ2-1, with 7 positions matching TRBD2. Germline assignment: CDR1 SEHNR and CDR2 FQNEAQ (reference sequence). V lost 5 bases, J lost 5 bases, and 15 bases stayed unmatched. This CDR3 region has 17 residues. CDR3 coding DNA: TGTGCCAGCAGCCCATCGCCCGGAGGGAGCGGGGACAATGAGCAGTTCTTC. The encoded protein is CASSPSPGGSGDNEQFF. Using reference TRBV7-9 and TRBJ2-1 for the parts outside the CDR3, the full variable domain is DTGVSQNPRHKITKRGQNVTFRCDPISEHNRLYWYRQTLGQGPEFLTYFQNEAQLEKSRLLSDRFSAERPKGSFSTLEIQRTEQGDSAMYLCASSPSPGGSGDNEQFFGPGTRLTVL.

V and J are TRBV30 and TRBJ2-1, with D tentatively TRBD1 (7 bases). Germline V gene data show CDR1 as GTSNPN and CDR2 as SVGIG (reference sequence). The CDR3 extends over 11 amino acids. V was pared by 8 bases and J by 3 bases, with 8 bases between. The CDR3 sequence is CAQGGYNEQFF. The CDR3 DNA sequence: TGTGCCCAGGGGGGCTACAATGAGCAGTTCTTC.

V and J are TRBV9 and TRBJ2-7, with D possibly TRBD2 on 6 matching bases. The V end was cut by 0 bases, the J end by 6 bases, with 19 bases between. Germline-derived CDR1 and CDR2 are SGDLS and YYNGEE. The CDR3 is made up of 16 amino acids. CDR3: CASSVVAKGTLGEQYF. CDR3 coding DNA: TGTGCCAGCAGCGTAGTAGCGAAAGGGACTTTGGGCGAGCAGTACTTC.

The V call is TRBV5-6, the J call TRBJ1-5; 9 bases are shared with TRBD1. Germline assignment: CDR1 SGHDT and CDR2 YYEEEE. The V segment lost 4 bases and the J segment 3 bases; nucleotides outside the gene matches: 5. This CDR3 comprises 15 residues. The CDR3, as DNA: TGTGCCAGCAGCCAGGGACAGGGACCCAATCAGCCCCAGCATTTT. Protein product: CASSQGQGPNQPQHF.

J is TRBJ1-2 and V is TRBV29-1; no clear D. Germline-derived CDR1 and CDR2 are SQVTM and ANQGSEA. With 6 bases removed from V and 4 bases from J, the gap between germline ends came to 15 bases. This CDR3 contains 13 residues. In DNA form, the CDR3 reads TGCAGCGTCCCTGCGAGAGGGTTCTATGGCTACACCTTC. Its protein product is CSVPARGFYGYTF.

The CDR3 here is CASSEGRQVDYYGYTF. DNA for the CDR3: TGTGCCAGCAGTGAAGGACGACAGGTAGACTACTATGGCTACACCTTC. V and J are TRBV6-1 and TRBJ1-2, with D perhaps TRBD1 (6 bases). The CDR3 totals 16 residues. In germline, CDR1 is MNHNS, CDR2 SASEGT. V shed 1 base and J shed 3 bases, with 15 bases lying between them.

The rearrangement uses TRBV25-1 and TRBJ2-7; maybe TRBD2 (5 bases). Germline V CDR1 and CDR2: MGHDK, SYGVNS. Trimming cost V 2 bases and J 0 bases, with 11 bases left between them. The CDR3 length is 15 residues. CDR3 sequence (DNA): TGTGCCAGCAGTGAAAGTAACGGGAACTCCTACGAGCAGTACTTC. Residues: CASSESNGNSYEQYF.

Points on this clone: Other nucleotide sequences from this sample produce the same CDR3. The rearrangement joins TRBV7-9 to TRBJ2-7; possibly TRBD2 for D (5 bases). Germline CDR1 is SEHNR and CDR2 is FQNEAQ (reference sequence). This CDR3 comprises 14 residues. V shed 1 base and J shed 0 bases, with 7 bases lying between them. DNA for the CDR3: TGTGCCAGCAGCTTAGTGGGGAGCTCCTACGAGCAGTACTTC. Translation: CASSLVGSSYEQYF.

The chain links TRBV19 to TRBJ1-5, with 7 positions matching TRBD1. After removal of 7 bases from V and 0 bases from J, the junction contained 6 bases not matched to a gene. From germline, CDR1 is LNHDA and CDR2 SQIVND (reference sequence). The CDR3 loop spans 15 amino acids. CDR3 in amino acids: CASTGQEISNQPQHF. CDR3 DNA: TGTGCCAGTACTGGACAGGAGATTAGCAATCAGCCCCAGCATTTT.

The CDR3 nucleotides read TGTGCCAGCAGCTCCGGGGGGAACGGCTACACCTTC. It translates to CASSSGGNGYTF. V and J are TRBV5-6 and TRBJ1-2; a weak D match, TRBD1 (5 bases). CDR1 is SGHDT and CDR2 is YYEEEE in the germline V gene. Trimming took off 3 bases at V and 8 bases at J, with 11 bases between the two ends. This CDR3 has 12 residues.

The V call is TRBV7-9, the J call TRBJ1-2; a weak D match, TRBD1 (5 bases). The CDR3 length is 14 residues. Trimming left V 5 bases short and J 4 bases short, with 14 bases between. Per the germline V gene, CDR1 is SEHNR and CDR2 is FQNEAQ (reference sequence). The CDR3 DNA follows: TGTGCCAGCAGCCCCAGGGATCTCGGCTATGGCTACACCTTC. It yields the protein CASSPRDLGYGYTF.

The chain uses TRBV5-4 and TRBJ2-5; a weak D match, TRBD1 (6 bases). V was shortened by 5 bases and J by 2 bases, with 13 bases between the two germline ends. The CDR3 length is 14 residues. From germline, CDR1 is SGHNT and CDR2 YYREEE (reference sequence). The CDR3 protein is CASRNRTVQETQYF. DNA of the CDR3: TGTGCCAGCAGGAACCGGACAGTACAAGAGACCCAGTACTTC.

The rearrangement joins TRBV25-1 to TRBJ2-2; the D gene is possibly TRBD1 (6 bases). Germline CDR1 reads MGHDK; CDR2 reads SYGVNS. V was shortened by 2 bases and J by 7 bases, with 8 bases between the two germline ends. This CDR3 is built from 13 residues. The DNA for the CDR3 is TGTGCCAGCAGTGAACAGGGGCACGGGGAGCTGTTTTTT. Protein: CASSEQGHGELFF.

The V call is TRBV7-2, the J call TRBJ2-7, with TRBD2 matching over 8 bases. The length of the CDR3 is 15 residues. Trimming at V came to 2 bases and at J to 0 bases, leaving 3 bases not matched to a gene. Germline-derived CDR1 and CDR2 are SGHTA and FQGNSA. CDR3: CASSLIAGYSYEQYF. For the CDR3, the DNA is TGTGCCAGCAGCTTAATAGCGGGGTACTCCTACGAGCAGTACTTC.

The CDR3 nucleotides read TGCAGCGCTACCCGGGACAGGAGCGACGAGCAGTACTTC. This sequence encodes CSATRDRSDEQYF. The gene calls are TRBV29-1 and TRBJ2-7, with 8 positions matching TRBD1. There are 13 residues in the CDR3. Trimming took 7 bases from V and 5 from J; bases not matched to a gene: 10. Germline CDR1 is SQVTM and CDR2 is ANQGSEA.

The J gene is TRBJ1-6, the V gene TRBV6-1, with D possibly being TRBD1 (6 bases). Germline lookup yields CDR1 MNHNS and CDR2 SASEGT. The V end lost 10 bases, the J end lost 5 bases, and 18 bases lay between the germline ends. This CDR3 has 15 amino acids. CDR3 sequence (DNA): TGTGCCACCCAAGAATCACAGGGACATAATTCACCCCTCCACTTT. It codes for CATQESQGHNSPLHF.

This rearrangement joins TRBV29-1 to TRBJ2-5; D is unclear. The DNA end is a closer match to TRBJ2-7, so the J assignment may be wrong. CDR3 size: 15 residues. The germline V gene has CDR1 SQVTM and CDR2 ANQGSEA. CDR3 nucleotide sequence: TGCAGCGTTGAAGTTCCTGGACGGCAGGACTACGAGCAGTACTTC. Translation: CSVEVPGRQDYEQYF.

The genes are TRBV7-9 and TRBJ1-4; D not certain. From germline, CDR1 is SEHNR and CDR2 FQNEAQ (reference sequence). With 5 bases removed from V and 7 bases from J, the gap between germline ends came to 17 bases. The length of the CDR3 is 15 residues. The CDR3 DNA is TGTGCCAGCAGCCCCCGGGAAAGGGTGGGTGAAAAACTGTTTTTT. Protein: CASSPRERVGEKLFF.